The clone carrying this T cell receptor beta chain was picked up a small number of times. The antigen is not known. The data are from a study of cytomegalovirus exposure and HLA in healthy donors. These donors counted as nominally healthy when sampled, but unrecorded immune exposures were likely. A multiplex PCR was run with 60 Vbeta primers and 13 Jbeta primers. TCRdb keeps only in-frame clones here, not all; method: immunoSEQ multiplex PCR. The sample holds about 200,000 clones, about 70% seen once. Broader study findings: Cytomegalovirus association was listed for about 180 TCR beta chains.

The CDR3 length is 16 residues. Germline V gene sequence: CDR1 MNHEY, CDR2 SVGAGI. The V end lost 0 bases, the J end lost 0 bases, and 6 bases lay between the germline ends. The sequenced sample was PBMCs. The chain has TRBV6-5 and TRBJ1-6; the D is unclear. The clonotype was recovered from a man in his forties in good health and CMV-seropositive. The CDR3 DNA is TGTGCCAGCAGTTACTCAGGGAGCTCCTATAATTCACCCCTCCACTTT. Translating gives CASSYSGSSYNSPLHF.